This paragraph reports one T cell receptor (beta chain). Its antigen remains unidentified. The input lacks base qualities; no much larger clone sits a single base away. Library preparation used the immunoSEQ multiplex PCR assay. For the multiplex PCR, a mixture combining 60 forward primers for TCR Vbeta segments and 13 reverse primers for TCR Jbeta segments was used. The CDR3 region of rearranged TCR beta genes was amplified from genomic DNA with a multiplex PCR assay. On the Illumina HiSeq System, the amplified TCR beta libraries were sequenced as 87-base-pair reads. The original pipeline was this. A later analysis counted approximately 84 million unique TCR beta chains across the 600 to 850 repertoires, and 9 million to 14 million of these chains were shared by at least two donors. Raw reads were error-corrected and collapsed into unique sequences with a nearest-neighbor algorithm that merged closely related sequences to remove PCR and sequencing errors. Alignment of CDR3 sequences to IMGT reference sequences was used to assign V, D and J gene segments. Each retained sequence needed at least a six-nucleotide match to both a V gene segment and a J gene segment. A rearrangement counted as productive if the CDR3 had no stop codons and remained in frame with V and J, and every other rearrangement counted as non-productive. CDR3 was defined by IMGT convention, running from the second conserved V-encoded cysteine to the conserved J-encoded phenylalanine. Sequences without an unambiguous match to a single V gene segment were excluded from the earlier analysis of 450 to 750 of the donors. An earlier analysis of several hundred of the donors classified V segments as functional when productive rearrangements were above 56.7% and as segregating when the standard deviation between donors was above 5%. A statistical classification framework was built to diagnose cytomegalovirus status from the catalog of TCR beta chain sequences. In a later analysis, V and J genes were assigned by comparing TCR nucleotide sequences against IMGT/GENE-DB human TR gene sequences. The TCRdist pipeline was used in a later analysis to assign CDR3 sequences and most-parsimonious VDJ recombination scenarios. In a later analysis, each TCR beta chain was defined by its CDR3 amino acid sequence together with its V-gene family, and reads lacking a unique V-gene family were excluded. A later analysis removed roughly 590 highly shared, low-generation-probability nucleotide sequences to deal with suspected cross-contamination and a sequencing artifact. In a later analysis, a clonal expansion index was calculated for each public chain from normalized within-repertoire ranks of inferred template counts. A later analysis computed generation probabilities with a VDJ recombination model fitted to out-of-frame rearrangements, and checked the results against IGoR. In a later analysis, TCR-TCR, TCR-HLA and TCR-CMV co-occurrence was scored with hypergeometric tests, and a repertoire-size bias correction was applied to TCR pairs. To estimate false discovery rates, a later analysis permuted the HLA or CMV assignments 20 times. In a later analysis, co-occurring TCRs were grouped using DBSCAN, and TCRdist sequence similarity was added for clustering within HLA-allele-positive subsets. Repertoires with fewer than 30,000 or more than 120,000 public chains, plus five repertoires with anomalous nucleotide sharing, were excluded from co-occurrence clustering. The source is immuneACCESS, and TCRdb retained only in-frame sequences with V and J called. Part of the clones is not carried over; for the studies checked, unresolved V genes explain less than half of this, and the remainder is unexplained. V, J and clone size are those of that table, while D and trimming were read from the DNA. The sample table holds some 150,000 clones, of which about 80% were seen once. The ten largest account for approximately 5.1% of the sample.

The sample comes from a study of cytomegalovirus exposure and HLA in healthy donors (dated by TCRdb to about 2017). About the study as a whole: An earlier analysis of 587 of the donors reported 250 to 350 Gb of sequence data and 100 million to 120 million unique TCR beta sequences obtained from about 179 million T cells. Approximately 300 gigabases of sequencing data and 70 million to 95 million unique TCR sequences made up an early release that covered 500 to 700 HLA-typed donors. Of the 398 genotyped donors, roughly 85% fell in the genetic ancestry cluster associated with self-reported Caucasian donors. The study aimed to test whether cataloging public T cell receptors could reveal signatures of past pathogen exposure. Using immunosequencing, the study profiled T cell repertoires from some 670 subjects and related those repertoires to cytomegalovirus serostatus. Along with the approximately 650-subject first cohort, a separate validation cohort of over a hundred different subjects was used. To predict cytomegalovirus infection status, the study combined high-throughput TCR immunosequencing, statistical association of individual TCRs with disease status, and machine learning. A later analysis re-analyzed previously published TCR beta repertoires from 600 to 850 donors and added high-resolution HLA genotyping to study TCR occurrence patterns. The later analysis used no new phenotypic data to find candidate immune exposures, relying instead on TCR beta sequences and their occurrence across donors. To decide whether each TCR beta V gene segment behaved as functional or pseudogenic, an earlier analysis of 587 of the donors relied on high-throughput TCR beta sequencing. Alongside the repertoire data, information on donor age, sex, ethnicity and CMV serostatus was compiled. A later genetic analysis used genome-wide SNP genotypes for about 60% of the roughly 700 donors, treating that subset as a discovery cohort. Every discovery cohort repertoire had been produced on one sequencing platform. Both class I and class II loci were covered by HLA typing, at four-digit resolution. The number of typed donors differed by locus: roughly 629-640 for A, B, C, DRB1 and DQB1; approximately 520 for DQA1; around 580 for DPA1; and some 470 for DPB1. Four to six DR-DQ haplotypes were handled as single units for association and clustering, since linkage in the cohort was strong. Among roughly 400 genotyped donors of the cohort, an average of approximately 220,000 unique TCR beta nucleotide sequences was sequenced per donor, of which about 18% were non-productive. The paper as a whole reports these results and caveats: Because counts were too low, seventeen rarely observed V segments, including chromosome 9 orphons, were left out of the earlier analysis of some 640 of the donors. In both the original and validation cohorts, the classifier was reported to diagnose cytomegalovirus status with high specificity and sensitivity. According to a later analysis, parvovirus B19, influenza, CMV and Epstein-Barr virus appeared linked to several top co-occurrence clusters. A group of highly shared sequence variants was considered likely to be a technical artifact of the sequencing pipeline. The presence/absence analyses assumed that sequencing depth was roughly uniform across donors, and that assumption may not be true. A later analysis found that most CMV-associated TCR beta chains appeared HLA-restricted, with HLA associations seemingly driven largely by CMV exposure. Because the 87-base-pair reads could not distinguish some IMGT-functional V segments, including TRBV6-2 and TRBV6-3, those segments were excluded. The authors suggested that the approach could potentially be generalized to other disease states and immunological phenotypes. Linkage disequilibrium might explain the correlated functional status among segregating V segments, but an unknown experimental factor could not be ruled out. Compared with equally common non-associated chains, HLA-associated TCR beta chains in a later analysis were more clonally expanded and had lower generation probabilities. The only immune exposure information available for the cohort was CMV serostatus. A further reported finding was that TCR beta sequences accurately predicted the HLA-A and HLA-B alleles for most subjects in the first cohort. An earlier analysis of several hundred of the donors showed that most TCR beta V segments appeared in productive rearrangements either about 87% or about 30% of the time, which broadly matched IMGT annotations. A total of fewer than 200 TCR beta chains were listed by the study as associated with cytomegalovirus. A later analysis found that TCR association rates varied across HLA loci, with DRB1 alleles showing the most associated TCRs and HLA-C alleles the fewest. HLA typing was unavailable for some donors at each locus, so association tests used only the typed subset. According to a later genetic analysis, donors in an Asian-associated ancestry cluster had fewer N-insertions in productive TCRs than the roughly 700-donor mean. At a false discovery rate of 0.05, a later analysis linked 16,000 or so TCR beta sequences to specific HLA alleles. Assigning TCR associations to individual alleles was difficult when HLA alleles, especially DR and DQ, strongly co-occurred. The cohort was sequenced for TCR beta chains only, and without alpha or paired-chain data the features that could be detected were limited. An association between a missense DCLRE1C variant and V-gene and J-gene trimming of TCR beta chains was found in a later genetic analysis and replicated in an independent cohort. Most TCR sequences were observed very rarely across donors, whereas some public TCRs were present in many individuals. A few of the identified cytomegalovirus-associated TCR beta chains were confirmed in vitro to be specific for cytomegalovirus antigens.

The cohort consisted of 650 to 700 healthy bone marrow donors. Cohort members were all nominally healthy when sampled, although unrecorded immune exposures were likely present. The donor tested CMV seronegative and was one of the 352 seronegative cohort members. A peripheral blood sample was collected from each donor, and TCR beta sequencing was performed on peripheral blood mononuclear cells. The Qiagen DNeasy Blood Extraction Kit was used to extract genomic DNA from the blood cell samples. The CDR3 runs 10 amino acids, cysteine and phenylalanine included. This entry keeps only the CDR3 DNA: 30 bases, framed from base 1. Via the germline V gene (reference sequence), CDR1 is SGHKS and CDR2 YYEKEE. V was cut back by 2 bases and J by 14 bases, leaving a gap of 8 bases between them.

In this chain, TRBV5-5 is recombined with TRBJ2-1, and TRBD1 may be the D gene, going by 5 matching bases. Sequencing was carried out using PBMCs. The TCR was taken from a male donor in good health and CMV-seronegative. The DNA reads TGTGCCAGCAGCTTTGACAGTGAGTTCTTC. Its protein reads: CASSFDSEFF. Outside the CDR3, residues come from the reference TRBV5-5 and TRBJ2-1 proteins, so the full variable domain is: DAGVTQSPTHLIKTRGQQVTLRCSPISGHKSVSWYQQVLGQGPQFIFQYYEKEERGRGNFPDRFSARQFPNYSSELNVNALLLGDSALYLCASSFDSEFFGPGTRLTVL.